This T cell receptor (beta chain) was obtained from a study of shared clonotypes between healthy human individuals. Unsorted PBMC DNA underwent sequencing on ten immunoSEQ deep assay plates. Libraries were prepared by immunoSEQ multiplex PCR; TCRdb keeps only in-frame clonotypes and omits some of them. Of about 490,000 clones listed, roughly 85% are singletons. Adult Caucasians living in Nashville, Tennessee made up all of the donors. Unsorted samples relied on around 100 million PBMCs, which served as the source of genomic DNA. This TCR was sampled from a middle-aged woman in good health. Some clones in this sample may be carry-over from other donors' samples. The sequenced material came from PBMCs.

CDR3 in DNA: TGTGCCAGCAGTGGTAGCCGTTGGGAGCAGTTCTTC. It translates to CASSGSRWEQFF. V is TRBV2 and J is TRBJ2-1; D call uncertain. The CDR3 consists of 12 residues. The V end was cut by 4 bases, the J end by 10 bases, with 11 bases between. The germline V gene encodes CDR1 SNHLY and CDR2 FYNNEI.